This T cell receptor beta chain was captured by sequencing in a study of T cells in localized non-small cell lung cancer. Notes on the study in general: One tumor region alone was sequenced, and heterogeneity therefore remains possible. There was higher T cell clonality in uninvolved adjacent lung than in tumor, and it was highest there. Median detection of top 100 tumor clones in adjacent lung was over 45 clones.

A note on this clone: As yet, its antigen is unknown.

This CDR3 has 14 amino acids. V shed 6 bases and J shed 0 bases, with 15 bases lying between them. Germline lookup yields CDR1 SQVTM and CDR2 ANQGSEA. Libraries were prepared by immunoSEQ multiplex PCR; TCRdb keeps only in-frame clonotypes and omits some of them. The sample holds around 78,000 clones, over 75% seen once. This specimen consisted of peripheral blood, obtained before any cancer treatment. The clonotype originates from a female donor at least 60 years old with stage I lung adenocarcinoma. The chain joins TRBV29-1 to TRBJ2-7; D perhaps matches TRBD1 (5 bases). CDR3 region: CSVSTQGFSYEQYF. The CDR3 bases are TGCAGCGTCTCCACCCAGGGTTTCTCCTACGAGCAGTACTTC.